This T cell receptor beta chain comes out of a study of T-cell reconstitution after alpha-beta-depleted transplantation in children. From germline, CDR1 is DFQATT and CDR2 SNEGSKA (reference sequence). There are 12 residues in the CDR3. The V and J ends lost 5 bases and 12 bases respectively, with 20 bases between them. This clonotype was detected many times. Preparation of the TCRbeta library involved a method that used unique molecular identifiers. TCRdb redid the calling of the PCR reads with MiXCR, one entry per CDR3 protein. The table shows some 640,000 distinct CDR3 sequences, with approximately 17% occurring only once.

The chain combines TRBV20-1 with TRBJ2-7; a possible D gene is TRBD2 (5 bases). This specimen consisted of PBMCs from the stem cell graft donor, obtained from the stem cell graft. This receptor was taken from a human donor who donated a stem cell graft to a child with acute myeloid leukemia. DNA of the CDR3: TGCAGTGCTTCACCGGGATCCCTGGGGTGGTACTTC. Translating it yields CSASPGSLGWYF.